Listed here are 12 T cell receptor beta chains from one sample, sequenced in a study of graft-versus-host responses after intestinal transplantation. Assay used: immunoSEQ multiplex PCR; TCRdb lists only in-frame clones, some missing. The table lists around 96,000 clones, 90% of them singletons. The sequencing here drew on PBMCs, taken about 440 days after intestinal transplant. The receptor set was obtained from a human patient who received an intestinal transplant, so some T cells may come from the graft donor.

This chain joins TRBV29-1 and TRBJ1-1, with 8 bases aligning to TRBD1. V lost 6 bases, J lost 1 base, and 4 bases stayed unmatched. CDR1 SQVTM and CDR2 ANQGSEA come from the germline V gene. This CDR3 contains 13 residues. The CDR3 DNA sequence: TGCAGCGTCGGACAGGGCCAGAACACTGAAGCTTTCTTT. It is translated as CSVGQGQNTEAFF.

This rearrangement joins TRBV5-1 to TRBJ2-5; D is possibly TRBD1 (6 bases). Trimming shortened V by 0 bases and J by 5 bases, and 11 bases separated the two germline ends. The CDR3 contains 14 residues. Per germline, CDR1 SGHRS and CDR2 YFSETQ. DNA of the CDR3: TGCGCCAGCAGCTTGGACAGGGTGGGGGAGACCCAGTACTTC. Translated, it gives CASSLDRVGETQYF.

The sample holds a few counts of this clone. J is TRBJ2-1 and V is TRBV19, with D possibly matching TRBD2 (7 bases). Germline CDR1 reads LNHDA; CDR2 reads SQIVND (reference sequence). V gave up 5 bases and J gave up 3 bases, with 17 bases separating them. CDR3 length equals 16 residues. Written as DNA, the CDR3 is TGTGCCAGTAGTCGCAATCGGGGAGGGGGCTACAATGAGCAGTTCTTC. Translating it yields CASSRNRGGGYNEQFF. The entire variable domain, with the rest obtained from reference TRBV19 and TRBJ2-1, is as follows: DGGITQSPKYLFRKEGQNVTLSCEQNLNHDAMYWYRQDPGQGLRLIYYSQIVNDFQKGDIAEGYSVSREKKESFPLTVTSAQKNPTAFYLCASSRNRGGGYNEQFFGPGTRLTVL.

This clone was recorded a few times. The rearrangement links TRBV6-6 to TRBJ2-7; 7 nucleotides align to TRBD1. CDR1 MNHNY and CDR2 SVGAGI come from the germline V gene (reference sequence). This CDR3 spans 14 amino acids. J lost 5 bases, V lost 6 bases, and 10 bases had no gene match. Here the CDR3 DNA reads TGTGCCAGCAGGGACCGGGACAGAAGGGACGAGCAGTACTTC. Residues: CASRDRDRRDEQYF.

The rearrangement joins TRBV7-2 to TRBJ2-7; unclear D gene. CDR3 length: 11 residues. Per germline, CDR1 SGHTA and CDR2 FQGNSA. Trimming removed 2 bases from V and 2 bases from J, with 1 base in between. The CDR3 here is CASSLTYEQYF. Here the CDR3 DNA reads TGTGCCAGCAGCTTAACCTACGAGCAGTACTTC.

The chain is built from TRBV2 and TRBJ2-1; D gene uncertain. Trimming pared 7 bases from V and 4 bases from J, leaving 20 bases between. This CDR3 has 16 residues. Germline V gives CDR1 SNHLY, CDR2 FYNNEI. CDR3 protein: CASIGMPTQLYNEQFF. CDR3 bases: TGTGCCAGCATAGGGATGCCAACCCAATTATACAATGAGCAGTTCTTC.

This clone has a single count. CDR3 loop: CASSLYTDTQYF. DNA of the CDR3: TGTGCCAGCAGCCTCTACACAGATACGCAGTATTTT. The chain joins TRBV5-8 to TRBJ2-3; D not certain. CDR1 and CDR2 (germline): SGHTS, YDEGEE. V lost 4 bases and J 2 bases, leaving 5 bases between the germline ends. The CDR3 is 12 amino acids.

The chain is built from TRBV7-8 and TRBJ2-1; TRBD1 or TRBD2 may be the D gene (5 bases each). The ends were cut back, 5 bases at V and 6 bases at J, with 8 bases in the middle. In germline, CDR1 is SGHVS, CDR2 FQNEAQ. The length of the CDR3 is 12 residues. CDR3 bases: TGTGCCAGCAGCCTGGGGGTCAATGAGCAGTTCTTC. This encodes CASSLGVNEQFF. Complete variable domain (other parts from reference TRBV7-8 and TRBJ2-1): GAGVSQSPRYKVAKRGQDVALRCDPISGHVSLFWYQQALGQGPEFLTYFQNEAQLDKSGLPSDRFFAERPEGSVSTLKIQRTQQEDSAVYLCASSLGVNEQFFGPGTRLTVL.

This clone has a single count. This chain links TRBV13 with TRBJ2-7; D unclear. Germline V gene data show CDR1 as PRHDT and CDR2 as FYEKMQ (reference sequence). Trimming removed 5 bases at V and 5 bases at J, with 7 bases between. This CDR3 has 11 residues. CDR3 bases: TGTGCCAGCAGCGACACTCACGAGCAGTACTTC. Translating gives CASSDTHEQYF.

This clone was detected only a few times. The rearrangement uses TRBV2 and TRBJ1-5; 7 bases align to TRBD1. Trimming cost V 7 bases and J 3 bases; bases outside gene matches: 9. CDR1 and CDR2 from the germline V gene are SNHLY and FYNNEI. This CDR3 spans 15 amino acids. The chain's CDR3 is CASTGTELHNQPQHF. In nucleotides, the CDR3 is TGTGCCAGCACCGGGACAGAACTCCACAATCAGCCCCAGCATTTT.

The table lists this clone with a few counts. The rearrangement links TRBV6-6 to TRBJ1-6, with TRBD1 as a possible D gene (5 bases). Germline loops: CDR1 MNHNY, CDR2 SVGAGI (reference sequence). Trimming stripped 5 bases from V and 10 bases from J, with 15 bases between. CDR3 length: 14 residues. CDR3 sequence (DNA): TGTGCCAGCAGTCGGCCTGGGGGGGACTCACCCCTCCACTTT. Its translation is CASSRPGGDSPLHF.

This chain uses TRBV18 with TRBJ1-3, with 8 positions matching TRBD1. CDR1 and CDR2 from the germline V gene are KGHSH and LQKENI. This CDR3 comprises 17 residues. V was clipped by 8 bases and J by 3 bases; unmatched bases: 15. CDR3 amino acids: CASPGQALVRNGNTIYF. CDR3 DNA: TGTGCCAGCCCGGGACAGGCCCTCGTACGCAATGGAAACACCATATATTTT.